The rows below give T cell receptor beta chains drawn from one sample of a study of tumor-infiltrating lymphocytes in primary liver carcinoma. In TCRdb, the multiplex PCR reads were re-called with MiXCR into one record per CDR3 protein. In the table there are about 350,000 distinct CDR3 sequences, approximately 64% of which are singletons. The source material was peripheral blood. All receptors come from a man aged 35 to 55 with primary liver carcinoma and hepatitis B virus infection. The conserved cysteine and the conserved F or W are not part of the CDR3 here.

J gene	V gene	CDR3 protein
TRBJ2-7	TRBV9	ASSAHPGVNEQY
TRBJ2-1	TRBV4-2	ASSPETSNGQS
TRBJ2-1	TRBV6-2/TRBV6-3	VSSYQRERPWQL
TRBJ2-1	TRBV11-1	ASIPAGRNDQF
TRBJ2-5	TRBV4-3	ARSPGEGGETQY
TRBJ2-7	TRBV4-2	ASSQVGTSGIYEQY
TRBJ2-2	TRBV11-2	ASSLDRQAGELF
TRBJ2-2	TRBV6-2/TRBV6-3	ASFRNTGEVF
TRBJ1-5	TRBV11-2	SSSEGRKNSNQLQH
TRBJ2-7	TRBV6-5	ASSFGTGNEQY
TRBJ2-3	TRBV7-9	ASSNYRDPTDTQY
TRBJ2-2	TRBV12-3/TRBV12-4	ASSLRADEVAGELF
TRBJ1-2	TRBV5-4	ASSLRASYGYT
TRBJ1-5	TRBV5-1	ASSPDRDQPQH
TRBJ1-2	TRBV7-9	ASSLARPSDGYT
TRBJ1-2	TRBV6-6	ASSFTGIEDYT
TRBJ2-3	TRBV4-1	ASSSPGTSGITDTQY
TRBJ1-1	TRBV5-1	ASSVPGGGEAF
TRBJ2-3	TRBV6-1	ASSEARASGAITDTQY
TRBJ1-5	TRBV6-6	ASRDDRGPGQPQH
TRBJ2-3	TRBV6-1	ASSLQGDMQY
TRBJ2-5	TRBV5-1	ASNLRGNQETQY
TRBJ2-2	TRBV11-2	ASSLTANGSRVGTGELF
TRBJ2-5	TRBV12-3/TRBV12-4	ASSLSEGTGRETQY
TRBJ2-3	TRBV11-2	ASSRKLAGGHTRDTQY
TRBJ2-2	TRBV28	ASSPDRGPGDLF
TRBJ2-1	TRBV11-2	ASSSLAGGDNEQF
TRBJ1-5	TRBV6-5	ASSPTLQTPQH
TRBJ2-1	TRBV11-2	ASSLISGRTYIEQF
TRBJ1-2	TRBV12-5	ASGLGGSYGYT
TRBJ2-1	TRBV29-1	NVEDTGTSADNEQF
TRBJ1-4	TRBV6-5	AGSPGQGNEKLF
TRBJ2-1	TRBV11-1	ASSLGSSYNEQF
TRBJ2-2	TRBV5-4	ASSFYGSGGNGELF
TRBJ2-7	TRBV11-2	ASTVGTRGYKQH
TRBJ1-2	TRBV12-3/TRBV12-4	ASSRTTGFCYSYT
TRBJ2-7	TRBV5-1	ASSLVAGGPGEQY
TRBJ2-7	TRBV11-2	ASSFGQGPHEQD
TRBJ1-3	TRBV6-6	ASSYLRHSGNTIY
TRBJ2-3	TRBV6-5	PSSYSESNTQY
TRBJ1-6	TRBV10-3	AISDDRGGSPLH
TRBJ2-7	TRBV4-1	ASIQERYGMKYEQY
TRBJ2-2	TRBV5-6	ASSLFSGIARELF
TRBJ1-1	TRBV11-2	TSSRGVEDEDF
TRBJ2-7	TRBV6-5	ASSYDREDYEQY